The rows below give T cell receptor beta chains drawn from one sample of a study of Ad26.COV2.S vaccination and SARS-CoV-2 variants. This table comes from immunoSEQ multiplex PCR, and its TCRdb copy is limited to in-frame clones, with some not included. The sample lists about 350,000 clones, about 88% occurring once. The sequences come from peripheral blood, collected in a trial of Ad26.COV2.S vaccine versus placebo. These receptors all come from a person between 18 and 65 years old who received the Ad26.COV2.S COVID-19 vaccine or a placebo. Each CDR3 is given with its conserved first and last residue. The D gene is left open where the match is weak. Expanded clones get a size class; other rows say once, few or many, or leave the size out.

V: TRBV7-2
D: TRBD2
J: TRBJ2-5
size: -
DNA: TGTGCCAGCAGCGTCCGGGCGGGAGCGGGGGAGACCCAGTACTTC
CDR3: CASSVRAGAGETQYF

V: TRBV28
D: TRBD2
J: TRBJ2-3
size: -
DNA: TGTGCCAGCAGTTTATCGACTAGCGGGAGGGGCACAGATACGCAGTATTTT
CDR3: CASSLSTSGRGTDTQYF

V: TRBV28
D: TRBD1
J: TRBJ2-2
size: -
DNA: TGTGCCGGACAGGGTAACACCGGGGAGCTGTTTTTT
CDR3: CAGQGNTGELFF

V: TRBV6-5
D: TRBD2
J: TRBJ2-3
size: once
DNA: TGTGCCAGCAGTTATCCGGGGGGTACGCAGTATTTT
CDR3: CASSYPGGTQYF

V: TRBV3-1/TRBV3-2
D: -
J: TRBJ1-1
size: -
DNA: TGTGCCAGCAGCCTTATCAGGGGGAACACTGAAGCTTTCTTT
CDR3: CASSLIRGNTEAFF

V: TRBV18
D: -
J: TRBJ1-1
size: once
DNA: TGTGCCAGCTCGCCCGAAATGGGCACTGAAGCTTTCTTT
CDR3: CASSPEMGTEAFF

V: TRBV10-3
D: TRBD1
J: TRBJ1-5
size: few
DNA: TGTGCCATCGGCTCCCCAGGGGGTTCTCAGCCCCAGCATTTT
CDR3: CAIGSPGGSQPQHF

V: TRBV9
D: -
J: TRBJ2-3
size: -
DNA: TGTGCCAGCAGCCTTGGTCGGTGGGCAGATACGCAGTATTTT
CDR3: CASSLGRWADTQYF

V: TRBV19
D: -
J: TRBJ2-3
size: -
DNA: TGTGCCAGTAGTATCGGGGGCACAGATACGCAGTATTTT
CDR3: CASSIGGTDTQYF

V: TRBV10-2
D: -
J: TRBJ1-6
size: few
DNA: TGCGCCACCAAGTCGAGCTCCTATAATTCACCCCTCCACTTT
CDR3: CATKSSSYNSPLHF

V: TRBV19
D: TRBD1
J: TRBJ1-1
size: -
DNA: TGTGCCAGTAAATCCCAGGGGGGCACTGAAGCTTTCTTT
CDR3: CASKSQGGTEAFF

V: TRBV28
D: TRBD2
J: TRBJ2-7
size: -
DNA: TGTGCCAGCAGTTTTGACCCCAACAGCGGGAGAAATTACGAGCAGTACTTC
CDR3: CASSFDPNSGRNYEQYF

V: TRBV19
D: -
J: TRBJ2-5
size: -
DNA: TGTGCCAGTGGAGCTATAGAGAAGACCCAGTACTTC
CDR3: CASGAIEKTQYF

V: TRBV11-2
D: -
J: TRBJ1-6
size: -
DNA: TGTGCCAGCAAACCTCAAAGCTCCTATAATTCACCCCTCCACTTT
CDR3: CASKPQSSYNSPLHF

V: TRBV18
D: TRBD1
J: TRBJ1-6
size: -
DNA: TGTGCCAGCTCACCACAAGGGACAGGGGGAAATTCACCCCTCCACTTT
CDR3: CASSPQGTGGNSPLHF

V: TRBV28
D: TRBD1
J: TRBJ1-3
size: -
DNA: TGTGCCAGCAGTTTTGGGACAGGGGGCTATTCTGGAAACACCATATATTTT
CDR3: CASSFGTGGYSGNTIYF

V: TRBV6-2/TRBV6-3
D: TRBD1
J: TRBJ1-2
size: once
DNA: TGTGCCAGCAGTTACTCCAGAGGACAGGGCACTTATGGCTACACCTTC
CDR3: CASSYSRGQGTYGYTF

V: TRBV6-5
D: TRBD1
J: TRBJ1-1
size: -
DNA: TGTGCCAGCAGACCGACCGGGACAGGGGTTAACGAAGCTTTCTTT
CDR3: CASRPTGTGVNEAFF

V: TRBV6-2/TRBV6-3
D: -
J: TRBJ2-5
size: -
DNA: TGTGCCAGCAGCCGCTCCTTAGCCCCTGCAGGATTCGAGGAAGAGACCCAGTACTTC
CDR3: CASSRSLAPAGFEEETQYF

V: TRBV4-3
D: TRBD1
J: TRBJ2-7
size: -
DNA: TGCGCCAGCAGCCAAGAGGACAGGTCGAGCTCCTACGAGCAGTACTTC
CDR3: CASSQEDRSSSYEQYF

V: TRBV7-2
D: -
J: TRBJ2-7
size: -
DNA: TGTGCCAGCAGCCCCAACCCGGGCTACGAGCAGTACTTC
CDR3: CASSPNPGYEQYF

V: TRBV9
D: -
J: TRBJ2-5
size: -
DNA: TGTGCCAGCAGCGAGGTCACAGGGAAGCAAGAGACCCAGTACTTC
CDR3: CASSEVTGKQETQYF